The T cell receptor (beta chain) described here comes from a study of Graves' ophthalmopathy and Graves' hyperthyroidism. Hyperthyroidism patients had new diagnoses, durations under 2 months, and ages of 18 to 65. The diagnostic workup employed clinical symptoms, serum thyroxine, TRAb, thyroid ultrasound and orbital computed tomography. This clonotype was seen repeatedly, ten times or more. Using RNA transcripts, the TCR beta CDR3 regions were amplified. The first-round RT-PCR employed HTBI primers together with the Qiagen OneStep RT-PCR kit. A multiplex PCR was then performed as the second round. A single record per CDR3 protein comes from TCRdb applying MiXCR to the multiplex PCR reads. The table has about 380,000 distinct CDR3 sequences, just over 15% seen once. Sample: peripheral blood. This receptor was taken from a woman under 30 with stable Graves' hyperthyroidism.

The CDR3 DNA is TGCAGTGCCACCACAGGGCTTGGCAATCAGCCCCAGCATTTT. Translation: CSATTGLGNQPQHF. J is TRBJ1-5 and V is TRBV20-1, with D possibly being TRBD1 (6 bases). The CDR3 has 14 amino acids. V was clipped by 6 bases and J by 2 bases, with 14 bases between them. Germline CDR1 reads DFQATT; CDR2 reads SNEGSKA (reference sequence).